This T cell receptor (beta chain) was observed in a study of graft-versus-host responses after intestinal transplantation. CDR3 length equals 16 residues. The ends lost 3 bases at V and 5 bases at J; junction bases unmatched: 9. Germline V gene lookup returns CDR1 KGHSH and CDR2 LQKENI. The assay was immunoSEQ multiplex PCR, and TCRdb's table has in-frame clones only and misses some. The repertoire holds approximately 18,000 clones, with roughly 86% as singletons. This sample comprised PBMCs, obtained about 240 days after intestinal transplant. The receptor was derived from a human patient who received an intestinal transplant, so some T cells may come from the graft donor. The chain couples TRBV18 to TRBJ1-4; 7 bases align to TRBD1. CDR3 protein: CASSPLPQGPNEKLFF. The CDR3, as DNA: TGTGCCAGCTCACCTCTCCCACAGGGGCCGAATGAAAAACTGTTTTTT.